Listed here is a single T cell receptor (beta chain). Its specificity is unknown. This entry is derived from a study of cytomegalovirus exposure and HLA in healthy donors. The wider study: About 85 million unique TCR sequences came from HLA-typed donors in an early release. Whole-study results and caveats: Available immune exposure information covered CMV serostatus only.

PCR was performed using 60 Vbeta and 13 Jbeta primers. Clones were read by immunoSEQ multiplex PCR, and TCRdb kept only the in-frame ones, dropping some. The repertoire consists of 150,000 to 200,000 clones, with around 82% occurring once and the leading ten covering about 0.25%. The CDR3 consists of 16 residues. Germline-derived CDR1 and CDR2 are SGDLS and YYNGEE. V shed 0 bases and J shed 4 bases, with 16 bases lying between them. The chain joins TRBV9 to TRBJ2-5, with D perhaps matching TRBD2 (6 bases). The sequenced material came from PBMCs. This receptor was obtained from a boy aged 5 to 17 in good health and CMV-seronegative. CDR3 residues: CASSVALRGSGETQYF. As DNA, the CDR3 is TGTGCCAGCAGCGTAGCGCTTCGGGGGAGCGGAGAGACCCAGTACTTC. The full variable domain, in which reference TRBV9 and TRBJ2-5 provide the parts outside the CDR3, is DSGVTQTPKHLITATGQRVTLRCSPRSGDLSVYWYQQSLDQGLQFLIQYYNGEERAKGNILERFSAQQFPDLHSELNLSSLELGDSALYFCASSVALRGSGETQYFGPGTRLLVL.